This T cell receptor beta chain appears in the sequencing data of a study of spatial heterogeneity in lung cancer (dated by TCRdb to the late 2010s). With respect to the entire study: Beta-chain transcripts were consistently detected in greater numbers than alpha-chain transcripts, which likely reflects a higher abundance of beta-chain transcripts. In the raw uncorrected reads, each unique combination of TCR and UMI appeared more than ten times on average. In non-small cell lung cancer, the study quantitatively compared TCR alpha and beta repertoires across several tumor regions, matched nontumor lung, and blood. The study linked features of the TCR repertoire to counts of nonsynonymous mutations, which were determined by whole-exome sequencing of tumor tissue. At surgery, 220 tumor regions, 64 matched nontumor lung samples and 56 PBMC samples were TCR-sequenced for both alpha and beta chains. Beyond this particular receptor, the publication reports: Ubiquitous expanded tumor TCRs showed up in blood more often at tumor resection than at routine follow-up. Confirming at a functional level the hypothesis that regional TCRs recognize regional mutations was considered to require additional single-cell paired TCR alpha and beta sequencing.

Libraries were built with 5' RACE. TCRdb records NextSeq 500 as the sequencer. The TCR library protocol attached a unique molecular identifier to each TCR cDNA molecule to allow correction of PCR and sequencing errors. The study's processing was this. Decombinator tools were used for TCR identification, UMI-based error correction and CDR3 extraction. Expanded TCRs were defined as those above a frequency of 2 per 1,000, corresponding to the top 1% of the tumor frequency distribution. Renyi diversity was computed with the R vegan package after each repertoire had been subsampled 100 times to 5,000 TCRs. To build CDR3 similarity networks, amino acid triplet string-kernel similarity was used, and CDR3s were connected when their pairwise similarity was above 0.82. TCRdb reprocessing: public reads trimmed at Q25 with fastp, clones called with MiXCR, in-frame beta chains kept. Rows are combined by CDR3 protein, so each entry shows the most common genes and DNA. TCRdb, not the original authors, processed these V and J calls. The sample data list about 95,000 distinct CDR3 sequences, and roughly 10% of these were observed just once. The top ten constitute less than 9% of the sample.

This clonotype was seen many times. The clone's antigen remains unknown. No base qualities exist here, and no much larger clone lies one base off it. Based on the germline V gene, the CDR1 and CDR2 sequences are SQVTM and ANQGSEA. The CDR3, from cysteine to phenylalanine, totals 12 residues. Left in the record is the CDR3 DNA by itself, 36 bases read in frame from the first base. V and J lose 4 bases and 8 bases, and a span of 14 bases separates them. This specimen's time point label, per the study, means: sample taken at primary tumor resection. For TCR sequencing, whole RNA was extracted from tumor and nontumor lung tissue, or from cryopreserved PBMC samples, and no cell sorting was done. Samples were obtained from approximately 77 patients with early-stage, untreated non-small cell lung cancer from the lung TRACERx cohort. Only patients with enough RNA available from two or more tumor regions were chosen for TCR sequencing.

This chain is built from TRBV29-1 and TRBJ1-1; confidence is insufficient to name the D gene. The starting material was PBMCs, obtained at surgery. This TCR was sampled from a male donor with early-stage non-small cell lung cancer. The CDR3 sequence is CSVGPFAPEAFF. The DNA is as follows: TGCAGCGTTGGCCCCTTTGCGCCCGAAGCTTTCTTT.